These T cell receptor beta chains were read from a single sample in a study of T-cell memory formation after mild COVID-19. TCRdb re-derived calls from the 5' RACE reads in MiXCR, one entry per CDR3 protein. The top ten clones hold roughly 23% of a sample with roughly 340,000 distinct CDR3 sequences, approximately 22% of them seen once. Sequenced sample: PBMCs or a T cell subset sorted from them (not recorded which). These receptors originate from a man aged 18 to 35 who had mild COVID-19 (a few samples of this study predate the infection). Cell type and time point are not known. Each CDR3 is given with its conserved first and last residue. D genes are given only for firm matches. Where a row states a size, it is once, few, many or the class of an expanded clone; other rows omit it.

J,D,size,V,CDR3,DNA
TRBJ2-3,TRBD2,-,TRBV7-2,CASSRGGLTDTQYF,TGTGCCAGCTCGCGGGGGGGTCTAACAGATACGCAGTATTTT
TRBJ2-6,TRBD2,-,TRBV7-3,CASSFLAGESGANVLTF,TGTGCCAGCAGCTTTCTAGCGGGGGAGTCTGGGGCCAACGTCCTGACTTTC
TRBJ2-5,TRBD2,few,TRBV20-1,CSAPLAGPQETQYF,TGCAGTGCCCCGCTAGCGGGGCCCCAAGAGACCCAGTACTTC
TRBJ1-2,-,few,TRBV7-9,CASSSLNDGYTF,TGTGCCAGCAGCTCCCTAAATGATGGCTACACCTTC
TRBJ1-1,-,few,TRBV5-1,CASKRQKNTEAFF,TGCGCCAGCAAACGGCAGAAGAACACTGAAGCTTTCTTT
TRBJ1-5,TRBD1,once,TRBV20-1,CSASQTGGGQPQHF,TGCAGTGCTAGCCAGACAGGGGGCGGACAGCCCCAGCATTTT
TRBJ2-2,-,few,TRBV9,CASSVATWASKRELFF,TGTGCCAGCAGCGTAGCTACGTGGGCTAGCAAACGGGAGCTGTTTTTT
TRBJ1-1,-,-,TRBV6-2/TRBV6-3,CASTGATEAFF,TGTGCCAGCACGGGGGCGACTGAAGCTTTCTTT
TRBJ1-2,-,-,TRBV7-9,CASASGAVGYTF,TGTGCCAGCGCCTCCGGGGCAGTTGGCTACACCTTC
TRBJ2-2,-,few,TRBV6-2/TRBV6-3,CASRTTPVTGELFF,TGTGCCAGCAGAACTACGCCAGTCACCGGGGAGCTGTTTTTT
TRBJ2-2,TRBD1,-,TRBV7-8,CASSLGRQGTGELFF,TGTGCCAGCAGCTTAGGGCGACAGGGCACCGGGGAGCTGTTTTTT
TRBJ2-7,TRBD1,few,TRBV10-1,CASSAPGTGDEQYF,TGCGCCAGCAGTGCTCCCGGGACAGGGGACGAGCAGTACTTC
TRBJ1-4,-,few,TRBV5-5,CASSSTVATNEKLFF,TGTGCCAGCAGCTCGACGGTTGCAACTAATGAAAAACTGTTTTTT
TRBJ1-1,-,-,TRBV6-1,CASGNRALTEAFF,TGTGCCAGCGGCAACAGGGCGCTCACTGAAGCTTTCTTT
TRBJ2-5,-,once,TRBV9,CASSVGSSRETQYF,TGTGCCAGCAGCGTGGGGAGTAGCCGGGAGACCCAGTACTTC
TRBJ2-5,-,-,TRBV5-1,CASSQPHRDRETQYF,TGCGCCAGCAGCCAACCACACAGGGATCGGGAGACCCAGTACTTC
TRBJ1-6,-,-,TRBV27,CASSLRTANSPLHF,TGTGCCAGCAGTTTACGGACAGCTAATTCACCCCTCCACTTT
TRBJ1-2,-,few,TRBV6-5,CASFTRDLLYGYTF,TGTGCCAGCTTCACTCGGGACTTACTATATGGCTACACCTTC
TRBJ1-5,TRBD1,-,TRBV12-3/TRBV12-4,CASSQGQSNQPQHF,TGTGCCAGCAGTCAGGGACAGAGCAATCAGCCCCAGCATTTT
TRBJ1-1,TRBD1,few,TRBV7-9,CASRPLTGATEAFF,TGTGCCAGCAGACCTCTTACAGGGGCCACTGAAGCTTTCTTT
TRBJ2-1,-,-,TRBV7-2,CASSLWTLQSYNEQFF,TGTGCCAGCAGCTTGTGGACCCTGCAGTCGTACAATGAGCAGTTCTTC